One T cell receptor (beta chain) is described in this entry. Germline V gene lookup returns CDR1 SGHDT and CDR2 YYEEEE. The CDR3 extends over 14 amino acids. J lost 6 bases, V lost 6 bases, and 4 bases had no gene match. This entry belongs to a study of cytomegalovirus exposure and HLA in healthy donors. 13 Jbeta primers and 60 Vbeta primers were used for the PCR. Sequenced by immunoSEQ multiplex PCR; TCRdb stores in-frame clones only, minus some. The table shows about 200,000 clones, with 82% occurring only once. This receptor was identified in a boy aged 2 to 9 in good health and CMV-seronegative. The sequencing sample was made of PBMCs. V and J are TRBV5-6 and TRBJ2-1; 12 bases align to TRBD2. The CDR3 DNA sequence: TGTGCCAGCACCTCGACTAGCGGGGGCAATGAGCAGTTCTTC. Residues: CASTSTSGGNEQFF.